A selection of T cell receptor beta chains follows, all from one sample in a study of blood T cell repertoires in COVID-19. The protocol was immunoSEQ multiplex PCR, while the TCRdb copy is restricted to in-frame clones and leaves out a portion. The data contain 130,000 to 150,000 clones, 65% to 90% of them singletons. The sample comprised peripheral blood. These receptors originate from a human donor in a cohort sampled during active COVID-19. The CDR3 runs from the conserved cysteine through the conserved F or W. The D gene is left open where the match is weak. A row's size may be missing; if present it is once, few, many or a size class.

-,TRBJ1-4,TRBV18,-,TGTGCCAGCTCACGGACAGAGAAGAATGAAAAACTGTTTTTT,CASSRTEKNEKLFF
-,TRBJ1-2,TRBV29-1,-,TGCAGCGCGCAGGAAACTAACTATGGCTACACCTTC,CSAQETNYGYTF
-,TRBJ1-4,TRBV28,-,TGTGCCAGCAGTCCACGGGGAGGGGGGACCTATGAAAAACTGTTTTTT,CASSPRGGGTYEKLFF
-,TRBJ1-4,TRBV5-8,TRBD1,TGTGCCAGCAGCTCAGGGACAGGGGTTGTTAATGAAAAACTGTTTTTT,CASSSGTGVVNEKLFF
-,TRBJ2-6,TRBV6-5,-,TGTGCCAGCAGTTTCAGACACTTCTCTGGGGCCAACGTCCTGACTTTC,CASSFRHFSGANVLTF
-,TRBJ2-1,TRBV9,TRBD2,TGTGCCAGCAGCGTCGCCGGGACTAGTGTTAATGAGCAGTTCTTC,CASSVAGTSVNEQFF
once,TRBJ2-7,TRBV5-1,TRBD2,TGCGCCAGCAGCTTGATCTTCGTCGGTAGCGGGAGTGACTACGAGCAGTACTTC,CASSLIFVGSGSDYEQYF
-,TRBJ2-7,TRBV28,TRBD1,TGTGCCAGCAGTTTGGGCGGGACAGGGGCTTACGAGCAGTACTTC,CASSLGGTGAYEQYF
-,TRBJ2-5,TRBV24-1,TRBD2,TGTGCCACCAGTGACCCACTAGCGGGAGGGTTAGAGACCCAGTACTTC,CATSDPLAGGLETQYF
-,TRBJ1-2,TRBV7-9,-,TGTGCCAGCAGCTCCTCGACAGCTAACTATGGCTACACCTTC,CASSSSTANYGYTF
-,TRBJ1-2,TRBV4-1,-,TGCGCCAGCAGCCAAGTTATTATCCCGACAGACTATGGCTACACCTTC,CASSQVIIPTDYGYTF